The TCR beta chain under discussion was sequenced for a study of blood T cell repertoires in COVID-19. Losses at the gene ends were 2 bases for V and 6 bases for J; bases not matched to a gene: 4. CDR3 length: 14 residues. The germline gives CDR1 SGDLS, CDR2 YYNGEE. The table came from immunoSEQ multiplex PCR; TCRdb's copy has only in-frame clones and leaves some out. Of approximately 97,000 clones in the sample, 85% were seen once. This clonotype was obtained from an elderly man with acute or convalescent COVID-19. Material for sequencing was peripheral blood. The chain has TRBV9 and TRBJ2-7; 11 nucleotides line up with TRBD2. CDR3 sequence: CASSVYGTSGEQYF. CDR3 DNA: TGTGCCAGCAGCGTCTACGGGACTAGCGGCGAGCAGTACTTC.